The 10 T cell receptor beta chains given below trace back to one sample, sequenced in a study of cytomegalovirus exposure and HLA in healthy donors. Use of 60 Vbeta and 13 Jbeta primers characterized the PCR. Sequencing used immunoSEQ multiplex PCR; TCRdb keeps in-frame clones, though not all of them. The table records 120,000 to 150,000 clones, over 70% of them present only once. The sequenced material came from PBMCs. These receptors were taken from a woman aged 40 to 55 in good health and CMV-seronegative.

This clone came up a few times. J is TRBJ2-1 and V is TRBV5-6; 9 nucleotides agree with TRBD2. V trimming: 4 bases; J trimming: 5 bases; junction bases outside the gene matches: 4. CDR1 and CDR2 from the germline V gene are SGHDT and YYEEEE. The CDR3 sequence is 14 residues long. CDR3 loop: CASSPGLANNEQFF. The DNA of the CDR3 is TGTGCCAGCAGCCCGGGACTAGCTAACAATGAGCAGTTCTTC.

The gene calls are TRBV15 and TRBJ1-2; 7 positions agree with TRBD1. The germline V gene encodes CDR1 LNHNV and CDR2 YYDKDF (reference sequence). CDR3 length equals 16 residues. V trimming: 0 bases; J trimming: 2 bases; junction bases outside the gene matches: 6. CDR3 DNA: TGTGCCACCAGCAGAGATTCAGGGGGGATGAACTATGGCTACACCTTC. Translating gives CATSRDSGGMNYGYTF.

This clone was picked up one time. The chain links TRBV5-1 to TRBJ2-5; TRBD2 aligns across 8 bases. J lost 1 base, V lost 0 bases, and 5 bases had no gene match. This CDR3 region has 16 residues. Germline assignment: CDR1 SGHRS and CDR2 YFSETQ. The CDR3 here is CASSLGLAGPQETQYF. The CDR3 nucleotides read TGCGCCAGCAGCTTGGGGCTAGCGGGCCCCCAAGAGACCCAGTACTTC.

J is TRBJ2-3 and V is TRBV5-1; tentative D call: TRBD1 (6 bases). This CDR3 is 15 amino acids long. Trimming shortened V by 4 bases and J by 6 bases, and 18 bases separated the two germline ends. The germline V gene encodes CDR1 SGHRS and CDR2 YFSETQ. The CDR3 region has the DNA TGCGCCAGCAGCAGGTGGGCGGAGCAGGGGGATACGCAGTATTTT. It encodes CASSRWAEQGDTQYF.

This sequence joins TRBV7-9 and TRBJ1-3; maybe TRBD1 (6 bases). The V end lost 4 bases, the J end lost 1 base, and 8 bases lay between the germline ends. This CDR3 has 14 amino acids. CDR1 and CDR2 (germline): SEHNR, FQNEAQ (reference sequence). The CDR3 DNA reads as TGTGCCAGCAGCTCTAGGGGGTCTGGAAACACCATATATTTT. This translates into CASSSRGSGNTIYF.

The genes are TRBV5-1 and TRBJ1-1; D call uncertain. Trimming stripped 2 bases from V and 4 bases from J, with 9 bases between. Germline CDR1 SGHRS, CDR2 YFSETQ. The CDR3 spans 13 residues. DNA for the CDR3: TGCGCCAGCAGCTTCTCAGGTAGCACTGAAGCTTTCTTT. It translates to CASSFSGSTEAFF.

V gene TRBV7-9 combines with J gene TRBJ2-3; the match to TRBD2 covers 11 bases. CDR1 SEHNR and CDR2 FQNEAQ come from the germline V gene (reference sequence). Losses at the gene ends were 5 bases for V and 2 bases for J; bases not matched to a gene: 12. The CDR3 covers 18 residues. CDR3 loop: CASSALLAGVGSTDTQYF. Here the CDR3 DNA reads TGTGCCAGCAGCGCGCTACTAGCGGGAGTTGGGTCCACAGATACGCAGTATTTT.

The rearrangement joins TRBV5-1 to TRBJ2-1; 10 nucleotides align to TRBD2. Germline lookup yields CDR1 SGHRS and CDR2 YFSETQ. This CDR3 spans 15 amino acids. Trimming cost V 7 bases and J 9 bases; bases outside gene matches: 13. CDR3 region: CASSNLAGVEGEQFF. The CDR3, as DNA: TGCGCCAGCTCAAACCTAGCGGGAGTGGAGGGTGAGCAGTTCTTC.

The V call is TRBV6-4, the J call TRBJ2-2; 7 bases align to TRBD1. Trimming at V came to 6 bases and at J to 7 bases, leaving 11 bases not matched to a gene. The germline CDR1 and CDR2 sequences are MRHNA and SNTAGT. This CDR3 comprises 15 residues. CDR3 in DNA: TGTGCCAGCAGCTATGACAGGGATCGAGTCGGGGAGCTGTTTTTT. Protein: CASSYDRDRVGELFF.

This chain uses TRBV18 with TRBJ1-2, with 9 bases matching TRBD1. The CDR3 has 17 amino acids. CDR1 and CDR2 from the germline V gene are KGHSH and LQKENI. Losses at the gene ends were 3 bases for V and 6 bases for J; bases not matched to a gene: 14. The CDR3 protein is CASSPSRDREKGDGYTF. The CDR3 nucleotides read TGTGCCAGCTCACCGTCCCGGGACAGGGAAAAAGGGGATGGCTACACCTTC. Full variable domain (remainder filled in from reference TRBV18 and TRBJ1-2): NAGVMQNPRHLVRRRGQEARLRCSPMKGHSHVYWYRQLPEEGLKFMVYLQKENIIDESGMPKERFSAEFPKEGPSILRIQQVVRGDSAAYFCASSPSRDREKGDGYTFGSGTRLTVV.